This TCR beta chain was documented in a study of OX40 agonist ivuxolimab in advanced cancers. Background on the study: Cancers in dose escalation were hepatocellular, melanoma, renal cell and head and neck.

This clone turned up a few times. The antigen is not known. This CDR3 contains 16 residues. The ends lost 1 base at V and 8 bases at J; junction bases unmatched: 10. Germline V gene sequence: CDR1 LNHNV, CDR2 YYDKDF (reference sequence). At cycle 4 day 1, cycle 7 day 1, and baseline, blood was sampled. The repertoire was sequenced with immunoSEQ multiplex PCR; TCRdb's copy has only in-frame clones and lacks some. Among roughly 45,000 clones listed, more than 75% were seen once. Study-level results: At 0.1 to 3.0 mg/kg and by week 6, clonal expansion occurred in CD4+ and CD8+ blood T cells. Normalized T-cell clonal expansion was also low in some nonresponders.

The chain has TRBV15 and TRBJ1-4, with 7 nucleotides matching TRBD1. Sequencing used CD4+ or CD8+ T cells sorted from blood, obtained in a trial of the OX40 agonist ivuxolimab. The clonotype was recovered from an adult with an advanced solid tumor such as melanoma, head and neck, liver or kidney cancer. CDR3 loop: CATSRVEGTVKEKLFF. CDR3 nucleotide sequence: TGTGCCACCAGCAGAGTCGAGGGGACAGTAAAGGAAAAACTGTTTTTT.